This entry features one T cell receptor beta chain sequence. A much larger clone differs by one base, so this may be a read error. Sample-barcoded 5' priming and a J-beta primer mix drove a second PCR of about 7 to 12 cycles. TCRdb fed the 5' RACE reads into MiXCR, producing one record per CDR3 protein. The repertoire includes 450,000 to 650,000 distinct CDR3 sequences, approximately 25% of them detected once, and under 9% sits in the top ten. The data stem from a study of blood T cells in healthy people across ages. CDR1 and CDR2 (germline): MDHEN, SYDVKM. The CDR3 has 15 amino acids. The V and J ends lost 4 bases and 6 bases respectively, with 17 bases between them. Separately, the same data were catalogued under a study of T cells of mothers and their children. From that second work: The authors found no persistent microchimeric T cell clones.

The sequenced material came from blood. This sequence was found in a boy between 5 and 17 years old in good health. This chain links TRBV28 with TRBJ2-3; a weak D match, TRBD1 (5 bases). This chain's CDR3 is CASSSRIRSGDTQYF. The CDR3 DNA reads TGTGCCAGCAGTTCACGAATCAGGTCAGGGGATACGCAGTATTTT.